This is a list of T cell receptor beta chains from one sample in a study of identical twins. TCRdb reprocessed the 5' RACE reads via MiXCR and lists one record per CDR3 protein. The sample yields a few hundred thousand distinct CDR3 sequences, approximately 9.6% seen once. The same sample was also used in a study of yellow fever vaccine responses in identical twins.

What was sequenced was PBMCs. These receptors originate from a woman in her late teens or twenties in good health. CDR3s include the opening cysteine and the closing phenylalanine or tryptophan. Each record gives: clone size, V gene, J gene, D gene, CDR3 DNA, CDR3 protein. A D gene is named only where the DNA matches it firmly. Rows may omit the clone size; those that give it use once, few, many or a size class.

clone_size: -; v_call: TRBV7-3; j_call: TRBJ2-3; d_call: -; cdr3_nt: TGTGCCAGCAGCCCCTTCATCCGTAGGACAGATACGCAGTATTTT; cdr3_aa: CASSPFIRRTDTQYF
clone_size: -; v_call: TRBV2; j_call: TRBJ1-2; d_call: -; cdr3_nt: TGTGCCAGTACTGCTAGGGTAGCCTATGGCTACACCTTC; cdr3_aa: CASTARVAYGYTF
clone_size: few; v_call: TRBV24-1; j_call: TRBJ2-1; d_call: TRBD1; cdr3_nt: TGTGCCACCAGTGACGGGACAGGTACTAAATACAATGAGCAGTTCTTC; cdr3_aa: CATSDGTGTKYNEQFF
clone_size: -; v_call: TRBV28; j_call: TRBJ2-1; d_call: TRBD2; cdr3_nt: TGTGCCAGCAGGACCTCCCGGGGGGGTAATGAGCAGTTCTTC; cdr3_aa: CASRTSRGGNEQFF
clone_size: many; v_call: TRBV28; j_call: TRBJ1-5; d_call: -; cdr3_nt: TGTGCCAGCAGTGATCATCCGGGACACTATAGCAATCAGCCCCAGCATTTT; cdr3_aa: CASSDHPGHYSNQPQHF
clone_size: -; v_call: TRBV24-1; j_call: TRBJ2-3; d_call: TRBD2; cdr3_nt: TGTGGCACCAGTTATTTACCCGTCATTTCGGGTTCTAGCGGGGTGCCAGATACGCAGTATTTT; cdr3_aa: CGTSYLPVISGSSGVPDTQYF
clone_size: many; v_call: TRBV6-2/TRBV6-3; j_call: TRBJ1-1; d_call: -; cdr3_nt: TGTGCCAGCAGGCTAGGGGAGACGGACACTGAAGCTTTCTTT; cdr3_aa: CASRLGETDTEAFF
clone_size: few; v_call: TRBV5-1; j_call: TRBJ2-2; d_call: -; cdr3_nt: TGCGCCAGCAGCTTTGGCTCGACAACCGGGGAGCTGTTTTTT; cdr3_aa: CASSFGSTTGELFF
clone_size: few; v_call: TRBV6-6; j_call: TRBJ2-2; d_call: -; cdr3_nt: TGTGCCAGCAGTTACTCAAGAAGCAGGGAGCTGTTTTTT; cdr3_aa: CASSYSRSRELFF
clone_size: -; v_call: TRBV6-2/TRBV6-3; j_call: TRBJ2-3; d_call: TRBD2; cdr3_nt: TGTGCCAGCAGTCCTTATGCGGGAGGGTCCAATACGCAGTATTTT; cdr3_aa: CASSPYAGGSNTQYF
clone_size: many; v_call: TRBV20-1; j_call: TRBJ1-6; d_call: TRBD1; cdr3_nt: TGCAGTGCTAGAGTCCTCCAGGGGGGAAGTGCACCCCTCCACTTT; cdr3_aa: CSARVLQGGSAPLHF
clone_size: many; v_call: TRBV29-1; j_call: TRBJ2-5; d_call: TRBD1; cdr3_nt: TGCAGCGTTAAGTTCCAGGGGGCTTTTGAGACCCAGTACTTC; cdr3_aa: CSVKFQGAFETQYF
clone_size: -; v_call: TRBV12-3/TRBV12-4; j_call: TRBJ2-7; d_call: TRBD1; cdr3_nt: TGTGCCAGCACCAATACAGGGGGCTACGAGCAGTACTTC; cdr3_aa: CASTNTGGYEQYF
clone_size: few; v_call: TRBV29-1; j_call: TRBJ1-2; d_call: TRBD1; cdr3_nt: TGCAGCGTTGAATGGACAGGGGATCACTATGGCTACACCTTC; cdr3_aa: CSVEWTGDHYGYTF
clone_size: many; v_call: TRBV21-1; j_call: TRBJ1-5; d_call: -; cdr3_nt: TGTGCCAGCAGCCCGCGTAAAGCGGGACAGGGGCATAGCAATCAGCCCCAGCATTTT; cdr3_aa: CASSPRKAGQGHSNQPQHF
clone_size: -; v_call: TRBV24-1; j_call: TRBJ2-1; d_call: TRBD2; cdr3_nt: TGTGCCACCAGTGAGCCTAGCGGTCAAGACAATGAGCAGTTCTTC; cdr3_aa: CATSEPSGQDNEQFF
clone_size: many; v_call: TRBV10-3; j_call: TRBJ2-7; d_call: TRBD2; cdr3_nt: TGTGCCATCAGTGAGTCCGGTAGCGGGAGGGCCTACGAGCAGTACTTC; cdr3_aa: CAISESGSGRAYEQYF
clone_size: -; v_call: TRBV7-2; j_call: TRBJ2-5; d_call: -; cdr3_nt: TGTGCCAGCAGTCCACCACTTCCCTGGACCCAGTACTTC; cdr3_aa: CASSPPLPWTQYF
clone_size: many; v_call: TRBV5-1; j_call: TRBJ2-7; d_call: -; cdr3_nt: TGCGCCAGCAGCTCGGACGTGGTTGCCTACGAGCAGTACTTC; cdr3_aa: CASSSDVVAYEQYF
clone_size: -; v_call: TRBV27; j_call: TRBJ2-1; d_call: -; cdr3_nt: TGTGCCAGCAGTTTCACGGACAATGAGCAGTTCTTC; cdr3_aa: CASSFTDNEQFF
clone_size: -; v_call: TRBV6-2/TRBV6-3; j_call: TRBJ2-5; d_call: -; cdr3_nt: TGTGCCAGCACCTCCGACCTCGAAGAGACCCAGTACTTC; cdr3_aa: CASTSDLEETQYF
clone_size: -; v_call: TRBV4-3; j_call: TRBJ2-2; d_call: -; cdr3_nt: TGCGCCAGCAGCCAAGATAGGGTGTCAGGGGAAGTGACCGGGGAGCTGTTTTTT; cdr3_aa: CASSQDRVSGEVTGELFF
clone_size: -; v_call: TRBV6-2/TRBV6-3; j_call: TRBJ2-1; d_call: -; cdr3_nt: TGTGCCAGCAGTGGGATCGGGGGAGTTGGGAGCTCCTACAATGAGCAGTTCTTC; cdr3_aa: CASSGIGGVGSSYNEQFF
clone_size: -; v_call: TRBV25-1; j_call: TRBJ1-2; d_call: -; cdr3_nt: TGTGCCAGCAGTGAATTAGGGGTTTGGGGCTACACCTTC; cdr3_aa: CASSELGVWGYTF
clone_size: -; v_call: TRBV7-9; j_call: TRBJ2-7; d_call: TRBD1; cdr3_nt: TGTGCCAGCAGCTTATTGGGACAGGGCAAGGTCTACGAGCAGTACTTC; cdr3_aa: CASSLLGQGKVYEQYF
clone_size: many; v_call: TRBV20-1; j_call: TRBJ1-5; d_call: TRBD1; cdr3_nt: TGCAGTGCTCGCCGACAGGGGTTGAGCAATCAGCCCCAGCATTTT; cdr3_aa: CSARRQGLSNQPQHF
clone_size: -; v_call: TRBV20-1; j_call: TRBJ2-3; d_call: -; cdr3_nt: TGCAGTGCCCAGGGGGGGGACACAGATACGCAGTATTTT; cdr3_aa: CSAQGGDTDTQYF
clone_size: -; v_call: TRBV12-3/TRBV12-4; j_call: TRBJ2-3; d_call: -; cdr3_nt: TGTGCCAGCACAAGGGTGAAGAAGGGGTCGGATACGCAGTATTTT; cdr3_aa: CASTRVKKGSDTQYF
clone_size: few; v_call: TRBV7-9; j_call: TRBJ1-2; d_call: -; cdr3_nt: TGTGCCAGCAGCCCAAGGGACGGCTACCTATATGGCTACACCTTC; cdr3_aa: CASSPRDGYLYGYTF
clone_size: few; v_call: TRBV5-1; j_call: TRBJ2-5; d_call: TRBD1; cdr3_nt: TGCGCCAGCCCCCCCCGTACACGACAGGGTGAGGTTGAGACCCAGTACTTC; cdr3_aa: CASPPRTRQGEVETQYF
clone_size: -; v_call: TRBV5-6; j_call: TRBJ2-3; d_call: TRBD2; cdr3_nt: TGTGCCAGCAGCTTGGTCAGCTTAGCGGGAGGGTTCACAGATACGCAGTATTTT; cdr3_aa: CASSLVSLAGGFTDTQYF
clone_size: -; v_call: TRBV9; j_call: TRBJ2-2; d_call: -; cdr3_nt: TGTGCCAGCAGCCCACGGACACTCCCCGGGGAGCTGTTTTTT; cdr3_aa: CASSPRTLPGELFF
clone_size: -; v_call: TRBV13; j_call: TRBJ2-7; d_call: -; cdr3_nt: TGTGCCAGCGGCCCCGGCCTACGCTGCTGCGAGCAGTACTTC; cdr3_aa: CASGPGLRCCEQYF
clone_size: many; v_call: TRBV29-1; j_call: TRBJ1-2; d_call: -; cdr3_nt: TGCAGCGTTGAAGACCCCCCTCCCGGCTACACCTTC; cdr3_aa: CSVEDPPPGYTF
clone_size: -; v_call: TRBV3-1; j_call: TRBJ2-6; d_call: TRBD1; cdr3_nt: TGTGCCAGCACCCAATGGGACAGGGGAAGCTCTGGGGCCAACGTCCTGACTTTC; cdr3_aa: CASTQWDRGSSGANVLTF
clone_size: once; v_call: TRBV29-1; j_call: TRBJ2-1; d_call: TRBD1; cdr3_nt: TGCAGCGTGAGGACAGGGAAGGGCAATGAGCAGTTCTTC; cdr3_aa: CSVRTGKGNEQFF
clone_size: few; v_call: TRBV19; j_call: TRBJ1-5; d_call: TRBD1; cdr3_nt: TGTGCCAGTAGTATCAACAGGGGAAATCAGCCCCAGCATTTT; cdr3_aa: CASSINRGNQPQHF
clone_size: -; v_call: TRBV2; j_call: TRBJ2-7; d_call: TRBD1; cdr3_nt: TGTGCCATCACCATGAATCAGGGGGCACCCGACTACGAGCAGTACTTC; cdr3_aa: CAITMNQGAPDYEQYF
clone_size: few; v_call: TRBV5-1; j_call: TRBJ2-5; d_call: -; cdr3_nt: TGCGCCAGCAGCTTGGGCCAGCTCTTCCAAGAGACCCAGTACTTC; cdr3_aa: CASSLGQLFQETQYF
clone_size: -; v_call: TRBV6-5; j_call: TRBJ2-7; d_call: -; cdr3_nt: TGTGCCAGCGGGCAGCTCGAGCAGTACTTC; cdr3_aa: CASGQLEQYF
clone_size: -; v_call: TRBV5-1; j_call: TRBJ2-1; d_call: -; cdr3_nt: TGCGCCAGCAGCTTGGCCACGTCCTACAATGAGCAGTTCTTC; cdr3_aa: CASSLATSYNEQFF
clone_size: few; v_call: TRBV4-3; j_call: TRBJ2-2; d_call: -; cdr3_nt: TGCGCCAGCAGCCAAGGGCAAGTTTCCGGGGAGCTGTTTTTT; cdr3_aa: CASSQGQVSGELFF
clone_size: few; v_call: TRBV5-8; j_call: TRBJ1-6; d_call: -; cdr3_nt: TGTGCCAGCGGATACTCCTATAATTCACCCCTCCACTTT; cdr3_aa: CASGYSYNSPLHF
clone_size: -; v_call: TRBV10-3; j_call: TRBJ1-3; d_call: -; cdr3_nt: TGTGCCATCAGTGAGTCTGAGAAACTAAACACCATATATTTT; cdr3_aa: CAISESEKLNTIYF
clone_size: -; v_call: TRBV4-1; j_call: TRBJ1-4; d_call: -; cdr3_nt: TGCGCCAGCAGCCAAGCCGAGGGGACTAATGAAAAACTGTTTTTT; cdr3_aa: CASSQAEGTNEKLFF
clone_size: -; v_call: TRBV7-2; j_call: TRBJ2-3; d_call: TRBD2; cdr3_nt: TGTGCCAGCAGCCTACTAGCGGGAGGGACGGCAGATACGCAGTATTTT; cdr3_aa: CASSLLAGGTADTQYF
clone_size: -; v_call: TRBV3-1; j_call: TRBJ2-1; d_call: TRBD2; cdr3_nt: TGTGCCAGCAGCCAAGAACTAGCGGTGTTCTCCTACAATGAGCAGTTCTTC; cdr3_aa: CASSQELAVFSYNEQFF
clone_size: few; v_call: TRBV7-9; j_call: TRBJ2-6; d_call: TRBD2; cdr3_nt: TGTGCCAGCAGCCGTGCGGGGGGCAGAGGAGGGGCCAACGTCCTGACTTTC; cdr3_aa: CASSRAGGRGGANVLTF
clone_size: many; v_call: TRBV6-5; j_call: TRBJ2-1; d_call: -; cdr3_nt: TGTGCCAGCAGTTGGGCCGGCTTTAAGTCTCTTGAACAGTTCTTC; cdr3_aa: CASSWAGFKSLEQFF
clone_size: many; v_call: TRBV14; j_call: TRBJ2-1; d_call: -; cdr3_nt: TGTGCCAGCAGCCAAGATCGAGGGGGAAAGATCAATGAGCAGTTCTTC; cdr3_aa: CASSQDRGGKINEQFF
clone_size: few; v_call: TRBV20-1; j_call: TRBJ2-5; d_call: -; cdr3_nt: TGCAGTGCTAGAGGCAGTCCAGAGACCCAGTACTTC; cdr3_aa: CSARGSPETQYF
clone_size: few; v_call: TRBV12-3/TRBV12-4; j_call: TRBJ2-7; d_call: TRBD1; cdr3_nt: TGTGCCAGCAGTTTAGCGCAAGTCGGGACAGGCCTCTACGAGCAGTACTTC; cdr3_aa: CASSLAQVGTGLYEQYF
clone_size: few; v_call: TRBV12-3/TRBV12-4; j_call: TRBJ1-5; d_call: TRBD1; cdr3_nt: TGTGCCAGCAGTACAGGGGGAAGAGGTCAGCCCCAGCATTTT; cdr3_aa: CASSTGGRGQPQHF
clone_size: many; v_call: TRBV3-1; j_call: TRBJ2-7; d_call: -; cdr3_nt: TGTGCCAGCAGCCACCTACGAACCAGTAACGAGCAGTACTTC; cdr3_aa: CASSHLRTSNEQYF
clone_size: few; v_call: TRBV18; j_call: TRBJ2-1; d_call: TRBD2; cdr3_nt: TGTGCCAGCTCGCCGACTAGCGGGATCTCCTACAATGAGCAGTTCTTC; cdr3_aa: CASSPTSGISYNEQFF
clone_size: -; v_call: TRBV10-3; j_call: TRBJ2-7; d_call: -; cdr3_nt: TGTGCCATCAGTGACGGACAGTCCGACGAGCAGTACTTC; cdr3_aa: CAISDGQSDEQYF
clone_size: -; v_call: TRBV27; j_call: TRBJ1-3; d_call: -; cdr3_nt: TGTGCCAGCCGAGGGCCCCTCGGGGCTGGAAACACCATATATTTT; cdr3_aa: CASRGPLGAGNTIYF